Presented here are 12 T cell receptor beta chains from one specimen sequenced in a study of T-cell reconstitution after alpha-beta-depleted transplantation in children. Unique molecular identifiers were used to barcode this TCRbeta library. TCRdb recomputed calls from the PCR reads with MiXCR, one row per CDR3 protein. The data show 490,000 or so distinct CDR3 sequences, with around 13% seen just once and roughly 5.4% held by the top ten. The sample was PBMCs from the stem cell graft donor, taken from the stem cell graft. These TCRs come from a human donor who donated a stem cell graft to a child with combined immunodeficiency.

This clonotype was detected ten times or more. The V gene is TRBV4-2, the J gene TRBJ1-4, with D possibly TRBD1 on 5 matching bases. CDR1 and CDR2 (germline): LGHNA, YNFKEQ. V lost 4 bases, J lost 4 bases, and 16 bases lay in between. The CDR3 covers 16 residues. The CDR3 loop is CASSRSGTAINEKLFF. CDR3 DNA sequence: TGTGCCAGCAGCCGGTCTGGGACGGCGATTAATGAAAAACTGTTTTTT.

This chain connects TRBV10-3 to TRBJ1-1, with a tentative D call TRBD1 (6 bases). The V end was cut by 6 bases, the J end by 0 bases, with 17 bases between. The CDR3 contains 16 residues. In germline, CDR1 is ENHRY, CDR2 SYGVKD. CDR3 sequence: CAIRGPRGPMNTEAFF. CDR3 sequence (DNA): TGTGCCATCAGGGGACCCAGGGGACCCATGAACACTGAAGCTTTCTTT.

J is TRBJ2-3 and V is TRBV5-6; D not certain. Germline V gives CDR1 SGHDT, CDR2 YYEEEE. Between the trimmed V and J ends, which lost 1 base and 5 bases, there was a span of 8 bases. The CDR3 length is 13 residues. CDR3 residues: CASSLKHEDTQYF. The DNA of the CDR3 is TGTGCCAGCAGCTTGAAGCATGAAGATACGCAGTATTTT.

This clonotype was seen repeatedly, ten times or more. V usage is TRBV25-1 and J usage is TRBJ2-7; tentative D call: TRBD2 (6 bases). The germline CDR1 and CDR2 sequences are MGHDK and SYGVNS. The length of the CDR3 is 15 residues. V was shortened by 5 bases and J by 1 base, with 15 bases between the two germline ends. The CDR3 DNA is TGTGCCAGCAGTCCCCCGAGGGACTTGTCCTACGAGCAGTACTTC. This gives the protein CASSPPRDLSYEQYF.

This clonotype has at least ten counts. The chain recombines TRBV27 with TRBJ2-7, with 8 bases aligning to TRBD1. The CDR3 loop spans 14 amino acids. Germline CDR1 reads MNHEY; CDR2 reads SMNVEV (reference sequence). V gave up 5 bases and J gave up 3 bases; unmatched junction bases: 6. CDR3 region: CASSRGQGVYEQYF. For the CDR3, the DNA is TGTGCCAGCAGTCGTGGACAGGGAGTCTACGAGCAGTACTTC.

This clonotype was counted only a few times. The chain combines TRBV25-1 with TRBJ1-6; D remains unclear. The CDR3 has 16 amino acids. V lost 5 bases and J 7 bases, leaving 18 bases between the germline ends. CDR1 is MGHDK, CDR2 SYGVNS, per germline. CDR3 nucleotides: TGTGCCAGCAGTTCCGGTCTTGGCAGTGCAAATTCACCCCTCCACTTT. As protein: CASSSGLGSANSPLHF.

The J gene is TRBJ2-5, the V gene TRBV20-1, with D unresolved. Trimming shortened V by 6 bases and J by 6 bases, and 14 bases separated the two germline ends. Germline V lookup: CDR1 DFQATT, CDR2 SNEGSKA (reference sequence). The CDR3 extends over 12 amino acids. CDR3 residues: CSALGSIKTQYF. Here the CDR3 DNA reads TGCAGTGCATTGGGCTCAATAAAGACCCAGTACTTC.

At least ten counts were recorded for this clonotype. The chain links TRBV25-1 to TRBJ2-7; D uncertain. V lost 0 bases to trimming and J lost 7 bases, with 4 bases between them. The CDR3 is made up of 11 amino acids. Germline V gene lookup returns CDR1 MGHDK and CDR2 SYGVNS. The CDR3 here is CASSEYKEQYF. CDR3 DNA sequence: TGTGCCAGCAGTGAATATAAGGAGCAGTACTTC.

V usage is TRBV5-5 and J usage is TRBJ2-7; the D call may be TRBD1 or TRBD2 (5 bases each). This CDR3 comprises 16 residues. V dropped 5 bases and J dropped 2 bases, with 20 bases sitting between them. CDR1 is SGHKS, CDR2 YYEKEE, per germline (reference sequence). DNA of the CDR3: TGTGCCAGCAGGGACCCCGGGGCCCCAGAGGCCTACGAGCAGTACTTC. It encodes CASRDPGAPEAYEQYF. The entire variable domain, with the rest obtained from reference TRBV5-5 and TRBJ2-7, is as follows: DAGVTQSPTHLIKTRGQQVTLRCSPISGHKSVSWYQQVLGQGPQFIFQYYEKEERGRGNFPDRFSARQFPNYSSELNVNALLLGDSALYLCASRDPGAPEAYEQYFGPGTRLTVT.

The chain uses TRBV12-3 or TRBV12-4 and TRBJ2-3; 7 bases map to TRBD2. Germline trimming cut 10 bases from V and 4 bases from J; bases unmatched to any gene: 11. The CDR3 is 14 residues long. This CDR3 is CAIITGGGADTQYF. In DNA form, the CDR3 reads TGTGCCATCATCACTGGGGGGGGGGCAGATACGCAGTATTTT.

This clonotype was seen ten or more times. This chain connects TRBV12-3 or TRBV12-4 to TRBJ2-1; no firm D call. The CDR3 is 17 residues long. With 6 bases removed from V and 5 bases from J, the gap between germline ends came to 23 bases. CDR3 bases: TGTGCCAGCAGAGAAAAGAGGAGTCCTCTATATCACAATGAGCAGTTCTTC. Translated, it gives CASREKRSPLYHNEQFF.

In DNA form, the CDR3 reads TGTGCCAGCAGCGTAGTGAGCGGTAGGGCTAATGAGCAGTTCTTC. This translates into CASSVVSGRANEQFF. V usage is TRBV9 and J usage is TRBJ2-1, with TRBD2 as a possible D gene (5 bases). Germline CDR1 reads SGDLS; CDR2 reads YYNGEE. The CDR3 runs to 15 residues. Between the trimmed V and J ends, which lost 0 bases and 7 bases, there was a span of 14 bases. Full variable domain (missing parts from reference TRBV9 and TRBJ2-1): DSGVTQTPKHLITATGQRVTLRCSPRSGDLSVYWYQQSLDQGLQFLIQYYNGEERAKGNILERFSAQQFPDLHSELNLSSLELGDSALYFCASSVVSGRANEQFFGPGTRLTVL.